A single sample gave rise to the 14 T cell receptor beta chains below, sequenced in a study of OX40 agonist ivuxolimab in advanced cancers. The data were produced by immunoSEQ multiplex PCR, yet TCRdb's version contains in-frame clones alone and is incomplete. The sample holds about 66,000 clones, approximately 81% seen once. The material was CD4+ or CD8+ T cells sorted from blood, obtained in a trial of the OX40 agonist ivuxolimab. Receptor source: an adult with an advanced solid tumor such as melanoma, head and neck, liver or kidney cancer.

V is TRBV15 and J is TRBJ2-7, with no clear D. The CDR3 runs 12 residues. Germline CDR1 LNHNV, CDR2 YYDKDF (reference sequence). V lost 0 bases to trimming and J lost 6 bases, with 6 bases between them. The CDR3, as DNA: TGTGCCACCAGCAGAGACAGGAGCGAGCAGTACTTC. Translating gives CATSRDRSEQYF.

This chain connects TRBV5-1 to TRBJ1-4; 10 positions agree with TRBD1. Unmatched junction bases numbered 10, after V lost 6 bases and J lost 8 bases. Per germline, CDR1 SGHRS and CDR2 YFSETQ. The CDR3 totals 15 residues. As DNA, the CDR3 is TGCGCCAGCACGGACAGGGGGATCTTTAGGGAAAAACTGTTTTTT. It codes for CASTDRGIFREKLFF.

CDR3 sequence: CASRRQGAEGGELFF. Here the CDR3 DNA reads TGTGCCAGCAGACGCCAGGGGGCAGAAGGCGGGGAGCTGTTTTTT. The chain links TRBV6-6 to TRBJ2-2; 8 nucleotides line up with TRBD1. The CDR3 contains 15 residues. The ends lost 6 bases at V and 7 bases at J; junction bases unmatched: 10. Germline V gene data show CDR1 as MNHNY and CDR2 as SVGAGI (reference sequence).

The chain links TRBV18 to TRBJ2-1; D is uncertain. CDR1 is KGHSH, CDR2 LQKENI, per germline. The CDR3 length is 12 residues. The V and J ends lost 6 bases and 10 bases respectively, with 13 bases between them. The CDR3, as DNA: TGTGCCAGCTCTTATCGGGTGGGGGAGCAGTTCTTC. This gives the protein CASSYRVGEQFF.

The genes are TRBV11-2 and TRBJ2-7; tentatively, D is TRBD1 (6 bases). Per germline, CDR1 SGHAT and CDR2 FQNNGV. The CDR3 length is 15 residues. The ends were cut back, 4 bases at V and 0 bases at J, with 13 bases in the middle. The CDR3 reads CASSSGTLYSYEQYF. The DNA for the CDR3 is TGTGCCAGCAGCTCCGGGACACTTTACTCCTACGAGCAGTACTTC.

V is TRBV4-3 and J is TRBJ2-7; D is ambiguous. The CDR3 length is 15 residues. CDR1 and CDR2 from the germline V gene are LGHNA and YSLEER. V was cut by 0 bases and J by 1 base, with 10 bases left in between. The CDR3 nucleotides are TGCGCCAGCAGCCAAGATCGGTGGATTTCCTACGAGCAGTACTTC. As protein: CASSQDRWISYEQYF.

This clone occurred a few times. The J gene is TRBJ2-5, the V gene TRBV7-8, with 13 bases aligning to TRBD2. Trimming at V came to 5 bases and at J to 6 bases, leaving 6 bases not matched to a gene. The V gene's germline CDR1 is SGHVS and CDR2 FQNEAQ. This CDR3 contains 15 residues. Here the CDR3 DNA reads TGTGCCAGCAGCAAAGGGACTAGCGGGACAAAGACCCAGTACTTC. This gives the protein CASSKGTSGTKTQYF.

As DNA, the CDR3 is TGTGCCAGCAGCTTATCCTCAGGGGGCTTGGTGCATGAGCAGTTCTTC. This sequence encodes CASSLSSGGLVHEQFF. The V and J genes are TRBV7-2 and TRBJ2-1; 8 bases are shared with TRBD1. This CDR3 comprises 16 residues. The V segment lost 2 bases and the J segment 8 bases; nucleotides outside the gene matches: 11. Germline lookup yields CDR1 SGHTA and CDR2 FQGNSA.

The V gene is TRBV7-8, the J gene TRBJ2-7, with a tentative D call TRBD1 (6 bases). The germline V gene has CDR1 SGHVS and CDR2 FQNEAQ. This CDR3 contains 13 residues. Trimming took 4 bases from V and 7 from J, leaving 14 bases between them. CDR3 sequence reads: CASSSQGLGEQYF. The CDR3 DNA sequence: TGTGCCAGCAGCTCCCAGGGGCTGGGTGAGCAGTACTTC.

The chain links TRBV19 to TRBJ1-5; possibly TRBD1 for D (6 bases). Germline V gene lookup returns CDR1 LNHDA and CDR2 SQIVND (reference sequence). The CDR3 consists of 13 residues. V lost 10 bases and J 5 bases, leaving 15 bases between the germline ends. For the CDR3, the DNA is TGTGCCACCTCGAGACAGGTCGATCAGCCCCAGCATTTT. It encodes CATSRQVDQPQHF.

CDR3 coding DNA: TGTGCCTGGAGTAAGGACAGCTTCTCTGGAAACACCATATATTTT. This translates into CAWSKDSFSGNTIYF. J is TRBJ1-3 and V is TRBV30; D may be TRBD1 (6 bases). Trimming took 2 bases from V and 0 from J, leaving 11 bases between them. CDR1 is GTSNPN and CDR2 is SVGIG in the germline V gene (reference sequence). The CDR3 runs 15 residues.

This clone was seen only once. The chain links TRBV2 to TRBJ2-3, with D tentatively TRBD2 (6 bases). The V and J ends lost 4 bases and 2 bases respectively, with 16 bases between them. This CDR3 comprises 16 residues. CDR1 and CDR2 from the germline V gene are SNHLY and FYNNEI. Here the CDR3 reads CASSARGFSDTDTQYF. For the CDR3, the DNA is TGTGCCAGCAGTGCCCGGGGGTTTTCGGACACAGATACGCAGTATTTT.

Details on this clone: A junction end diverges from the germline sequence, so it may reflect a read error. The same CDR3 is also encoded by other DNA sequences in this sample. V and J are TRBV6-5 and TRBJ2-7; TRBD2 matches 12 bases. Germline CDR1 and CDR2: MNHEY and SVGAGI. The CDR3 totals 16 residues. CDR3 sequence reads: CASSYGRTSGTYEQYF. CDR3 in DNA: TGTGCCAGTAGTTACGGACGGACTAGCGGGACCTACGAGCAGTACTTC.

This rearrangement joins TRBV7-8 to TRBJ2-1, with 9 bases that match TRBD2. The CDR3 has 16 residues. Germline V gives CDR1 SGHVS, CDR2 FQNEAQ. V lost 1 base and J lost 6; bases outside the gene matches: 7. CDR3 sequence reads: CASSLDSGGFVNEQFF. The CDR3 coding sequence is TGTGCCAGCAGCTTAGATAGCGGGGGTTTCGTCAATGAGCAGTTCTTC.